Following are 10 T cell receptor beta chains from one sample sequenced in a study of cytomegalovirus exposure and HLA in healthy donors. The table came from immunoSEQ multiplex PCR; TCRdb's copy has only in-frame clones and leaves some out. The table records over 200,000 clones, 88% of them present only once. Material for sequencing was PBMCs. These receptors all come from a woman under 30 in good health and CMV-seronegative.

This clone was picked up a small number of times. The chain links TRBV5-1 to TRBJ2-5, with D possibly TRBD2 on 6 matching bases. CDR1 is SGHRS, CDR2 YFSETQ, per germline. CDR3 length: 13 residues. V lost 5 bases to trimming and J lost 4 bases, with 12 bases between them. The chain's CDR3 is CASRLASGETQYF. The CDR3 coding sequence is TGCGCCAGCAGGCTAGCGTCAGGAGAGACCCAGTACTTC. The variable domain in full, completed from reference TRBV5-1 and TRBJ2-5, reads KAGVTQTPRYLIKTRGQQVTLSCSPISGHRSVSWYQQTPGQGLQFLFEYFSETQRNKGNFPGRFSGRQFSNSRSEMNVSTLELGDSALYLCASRLASGETQYFGPGTRLLVL.

The chain couples TRBV9 to TRBJ1-1; TRBD1 agrees at 10 bases. The CDR3 sequence is 15 residues long. Germline lookup yields CDR1 SGDLS and CDR2 YYNGEE. V shed 0 bases, J shed 3 bases, and the junction held 2 bases outside the gene matches. The CDR3, as DNA: TGTGCCAGCAGCGTAGTAGGGACAGGGGACACTGAAGCTTTCTTT. Its translation is CASSVVGTGDTEAFF.

The chain links TRBV4-1 to TRBJ1-2, with unresolved D. The V end lost 1 base, the J end lost 8 bases, and 17 bases lay between the germline ends. Germline V lookup: CDR1 MGHRA, CDR2 YSYEKL. The CDR3 loop spans 15 amino acids. The CDR3 DNA reads as TGCGCCAGCAGCCAAGTCGGTATGGGAGCGGGGGGCTACACCTTC. Translating it yields CASSQVGMGAGGYTF.

The J gene is TRBJ1-1, the V gene TRBV2; the match to TRBD1 covers 8 bases. The CDR3 loop spans 15 amino acids. The germline V gene has CDR1 SNHLY and CDR2 FYNNEI. V lost 6 bases to trimming and J lost 3 bases; unmatched junction nucleotides: 9. CDR3 region: CASRVWDRSDTEAFF. The CDR3 coding sequence is TGTGCCAGCAGGGTCTGGGACAGGTCGGACACTGAAGCTTTCTTT.

Note on this clone: A junction boundary mismatches the germline segment, possibly from a read error. The chain is built from TRBV5-1 and TRBJ2-1, with D perhaps TRBD2 (5 bases). The CDR3 has 14 residues. Germline V gives CDR1 SGHRS, CDR2 YFSETQ. The CDR3 bases are TGCGCCAGCAGCTTGGCCCAAGACTACACTGAGCAGTTCTTC. This codes for CASSLAQDYTEQFF.

The genes are TRBV5-1 and TRBJ2-1; the match to TRBD2 covers 11 bases. Germline loops: CDR1 SGHRS, CDR2 YFSETQ. Trimming took 5 bases from V and 4 from J; bases not matched to a gene: 8. CDR3 size: 16 residues. CDR3 DNA sequence: TGCGCCAGCAGTATTGGACTAGCGGGCCTTTACAATGAGCAGTTCTTC. It codes for CASSIGLAGLYNEQFF. The whole variable domain, remainder taken from reference TRBV5-1 and TRBJ2-1, is KAGVTQTPRYLIKTRGQQVTLSCSPISGHRSVSWYQQTPGQGLQFLFEYFSETQRNKGNFPGRFSGRQFSNSRSEMNVSTLELGDSALYLCASSIGLAGLYNEQFFGPGTRLTVL.

The chain employs TRBV10-3 and TRBJ2-7; TRBD1 matches 7 bases. CDR3 size: 14 residues. Germline V gene sequence: CDR1 ENHRY, CDR2 SYGVKD. Germline trimming cut 4 bases from V and 5 bases from J; bases unmatched to any gene: 8. CDR3 nucleotide sequence: TGTGCCATCAGTGCCTCCTATCAGGGGGACGAGCAGTACTTC. Translating gives CAISASYQGDEQYF.

This rearrangement joins TRBV14 to TRBJ2-1, with 7 bases lining up with TRBD2. From germline, CDR1 is SGHDN and CDR2 FVKESK. The V segment lost 4 bases and the J segment 3 bases; nucleotides outside the gene matches: 6. The CDR3 has 15 amino acids. CDR3: CASSRERDYYNEQFF. The CDR3, as DNA: TGTGCCAGCAGCCGAGAAAGGGACTACTACAATGAGCAGTTCTTC.

The chain employs TRBV9 and TRBJ2-3; D might be TRBD1 (6 bases). Looked up from germline, CDR1 is SGDLS and CDR2 is YYNGEE. The V end was cut by 3 bases, the J end by 0 bases, with 11 bases between. The CDR3 has 15 residues. The CDR3 sequence is CASSEGDTSTDTQYF. The CDR3 DNA sequence: TGTGCCAGCAGCGAGGGGGACACCAGCACAGATACGCAGTATTTT.

The CDR3 coding sequence is TGTGCCAGCAGTCCGACTAGCGGGAGTTTGAACGAGCAGTACTTC. Its translation is CASSPTSGSLNEQYF. V usage is TRBV27 and J usage is TRBJ2-7, with TRBD2 matching 12 bases. After removal of 5 bases from V and 5 bases from J, the junction contained 7 bases not matched to a gene. Looked up from germline, CDR1 is MNHEY and CDR2 is SMNVEV (reference sequence). The CDR3 totals 15 residues.